This TCR beta chain was observed in a study of breast tumors, draining lymph nodes, adjacent tissues. Regarding the study as a whole: Compared with basal-like, luminal-like tumors shared significantly more repertoire with nontumor tissue.

TCRdb re-derived calls from the multiplex PCR reads in MiXCR, one entry per CDR3 protein. The profile shows some 230,000 distinct CDR3 sequences, 30% to 35% of them singletons. Axillary draining lymph nodes of breast cancer patients supplied the node samples. Trimming shortened V by 7 bases and J by 5 bases, and 15 bases separated the two germline ends. Germline-derived CDR1 and CDR2 are SNHLY and FYNNEI. This CDR3 region has 14 residues. At least ten counts were recorded for this clonotype. Its target is not known. This receptor was obtained from a female donor with breast cancer. Some clones in this sample may be carry-over from other donors' samples. Sequences were obtained from axillary lymph node tissue. The chain has TRBV2 and TRBJ2-1; weak D call: TRBD1 (6 bases). The chain's CDR3 is CASISGQRNNEQFF. The CDR3 DNA reads as TGTGCCAGCATCTCCGGACAGAGAAACAATGAGCAGTTCTTC.